The source of this T cell receptor (beta chain) is a study of beta chain features in type 1 diabetes listed by TCRdb under 2018. Context from the whole study: No differences in mean age, gender distribution, total cell number or subset yield were found between patients and healthy donors. Regulatory and stem cell-like memory subsets were obtained from only 8 patients and about eight healthy donors, while naive and central memory subsets were obtained from all 30 or so donors. A total of 90 million to 140 million sorted cells were examined across all samples, and RNA yield correlated strongly with the number of cells per subset. The study compared the TCRB repertoires of sorted circulating CD4+ T cell subsets in recently diagnosed type 1 diabetes patients with those in matched healthy donors. Broad study findings and their caveats: The naive, central memory and regulatory TCRB repertoires appeared to resemble one another more closely among patients than among healthy donors. A moderate but significant shortening of TCRB CDR3 length was observed in type 1 diabetes patients in all four CD4+ subsets. Because the HLA sub-analyses included only small numbers of individuals, any influence of HLA type on TCRB rearrangement was left unresolved. At VDJ recombination sites, patients with type 1 diabetes made fewer insertions and deleted more nucleotides, a pattern implying thymic rearrangement abnormalities. Because cDNA rather than genomic DNA was sequenced, highly expressing activated cells could have been over-represented, although no difference in activation and CD3 levels was found between groups. Shorter templates might have been favored by PCR, but patient and control samples were amplified and corrected together, so both groups would have been affected equally by any skew.

From each donor, a single peripheral blood sample of around 120 mL on average was drawn into heparinised tubes. A BD FACSAria II and a panel including CD45RO, CCR7, CD25, CD127, CD95 and CD27 were used to sort naive, central memory, regulatory and stem cell-like memory CD4+ T cells. Every sorted population had a purity above 95%. PBMCs were separated immediately by Lymphoprep density gradient centrifugation and were stained directly, without being cultured. To minimize batch effects, samples were stained and sorted in pairs, one healthy donor with one patient per experiment. The entire amount of isolated RNA was reverse transcribed using the High Capacity cDNA Reverse Transcription Kit, so the sequenced TCRB transcripts were expressed ones. Deep immunoSEQ sequencing was applied to naive, central memory and regulatory T cell samples, giving an average of approximately 4 million total reads per sample. Sorted cells were lysed in RLT buffer, and RNA was extracted using DNase-treated RNeasy Micro or Mini kits according to cell number. To prevent cross-contamination, every cell subset was processed on its own, while patient and healthy donor samples were processed together. Using the immunoSEQ multiplex PCR, TCRB sequences were amplified from cDNA into 87-bp fragments spanning the CDR3 region. Sequencing of the amplicons was done on the Illumina HiSeq platform. The study's processing was this. Synthetic template baselines were used to correct PCR bias computationally, reads within Hamming distance 2 were collapsed, and singletons that could not be merged were discarded. Reads were aligned to IMGT to assign V, D and J genes, CDR3 length, and insertions or deletions at six rearrangement sites. Within each subset, clonotype counts were normalized to sorted cell number, and only after that were true diversity and Gini coefficients computed with the tcR R package. The overlap coefficient, calculated on TCRB nucleotide sequences, was used to quantify repertoire sharing. Out-of-frame TCRB sequences from naive cells were analyzed as a proxy for the pre-selection repertoire. TCRdb took this table from immuneACCESS and kept in-frame rearrangements with V and J called. Such tables lack part of the clones; where checked against another copy, unresolved V genes explain under half of the gap, and the rest is unexplained. V, J and clone size were drawn from that table, and D and trimming were deduced from the DNA. The sample table records hundreds of thousands of clones; 14% of these occur just once. 0.017% of the sample belongs to the ten largest clones.

This clone appeared a few times. Its antigen has not been determined. Qualities for individual bases were not recorded, and no much larger clone is one base off. Other DNA sequences in this specimen translate into the identical CDR3. The TCR comes from a man aged 25-40 years with type 1 diabetes. Material for sequencing was naive CD4+ T cells from blood. This sample's cell subset or site label indicates: true naive CD4+ T cells.

The nucleotide sequence is TGTGCCAGCAGTTTGGGGGGGAACACCGGGGAGCTGTTTTTT. Translated, this is CASSLGGNTGELFF. The chain couples TRBV28 to TRBJ2-2, with TRBD2 as a weak D call on 6 bases. The junction shows trimming of 3 bases on V and 1 base on J, plus 6 bases between the germline ends. The CDR3 holds 14 amino acids from the cysteine to the phenylalanine. Of all the DNA, just the CDR3 is kept, 42 bases in frame from base 1. The germline V gene supplies CDR1 MDHEN and CDR2 SYDVKM.